This T cell receptor beta chain was recorded in a study of OX40 agonist ivuxolimab in advanced cancers. Study-wide context: Ivuxolimab was a fully human IgG2 agonistic monoclonal antibody targeting the costimulatory receptor OX40 (CD134). Intravenous ivuxolimab was administered to patients every 2 weeks at six dose levels: 0.01, 0.1, 0.3, 1.5, 3 and 10 mg/kg. Of the roughly 50 dose-escalation patients, hepatocellular carcinoma was present in approximately 20, melanoma in about 15, renal cell carcinoma in 9 and head and neck cancer in 9. In the dose-escalation cohort, 65% to 90% of patients were male, and the mean age was around 60 years, with a range of roughly 20 to 80. Patients were allowed to have had prior anti-PD-1, anti-PD-L1 or anti-CTLA-4 therapy, and approximately 39% of the dose-escalation patients had been treated with checkpoint inhibitors. Partial responses occurred in three dose-escalation patients, of whom one had hepatocellular carcinoma and two had cutaneous melanoma. Peripheral TCRbeta sequencing aimed to test whether ivuxolimab altered TCR sequence diversity and caused clonal T-cell expansion. The paper describes the monotherapy dose-escalation part (N of about 52 patients) of the phase I trial of ivuxolimab. Overall results and qualifications from the work: In partial responders in the 0.1-3.0 mg/kg groups, normalized peripheral clonal expansion was found to be among the lowest, especially among CD8+ T cells. Antigen specificity was not determined for the clonally expanded peripheral T cells. After ivuxolimab, more expanded clones were found on average in CD8+ T cells than in CD4+ T cells. At doses from 0.1 to 3.0 mg/kg, clonal expansion was seen in both CD4+ and CD8+ blood T cells between baseline and week 6. Low levels of normalized T-cell clonal expansion were also seen in some nonresponding patients.

A note on this clone: Its antigen is currently not known. Per-nucleotide qualities are absent, and no much larger clonotype sits a single base away.

Looking up the germline V gene (reference sequence) yields CDR1 SGHNT and CDR2 YYREEE. Including the terminal cysteine and phenylalanine, the CDR3 comprises 16 residues. CDR3 DNA is the only sequence kept; it has 48 bases, read in frame from the first base. V trim: 2 bases; J trim: 1 base; unmatched bases: 7. Patients with a history of autoimmune disease or receiving systemic immunosuppression were excluded from the trial. Peripheral blood for TCR sequencing was collected from all dose cohorts at baseline, on cycle 4 day 1, and on cycle 7 day 1. Samples came from an open-label, multicenter, first-in-human phase I dose-escalation trial of ivuxolimab. Adults with locally advanced or metastatic melanoma, renal cell, hepatocellular, or head and neck squamous cell carcinoma were enrolled in the trial. Before TCR sequencing, CD4+ T cells and CD8+ T cells were sorted from peripheral blood as separate populations.

Genomic DNA was isolated from the sorted cells so that the TCRbeta CDR3 region could be sequenced. TCRbeta CDR3 regions were sequenced using the immunoSEQ Assay. This immuneACCESS table, as held by TCRdb, lists in-frame sequences with V and J called but not all clones. Of the missing ones, under half trace to an unresolved V gene in checked studies; the others have no known cause. The sample table holds nearly 90,000 clones, of which more than 75% were seen once. The top ten clonotypes cover about 1.5% of the sample. This receptor was obtained from an adult with an advanced solid tumor such as melanoma, head and neck, liver or kidney cancer. The sample consisted of CD4+ or CD8+ T cells sorted from blood, taken in a trial of the OX40 agonist ivuxolimab. The receptor chain draws on TRBV5-4 and TRBJ1-1; TRBD1 aligns with 8 central bases. DNA sequence: TGTGCCAGCAGCTTACGGCAGGGGGCGGGGAACACTGAAGCTTTCTTT. Its amino acids are CASSLRQGAGNTEAFF.